This T cell receptor (beta chain) was observed in a study of T cells expressing NK-cell markers. TCRdb re-called the 5' RACE reads, yielding one record per CDR3 amino acid sequence without DNA. Here the sample table reports about 460,000 distinct CDR3 sequences. There are 17 residues in the CDR3. Germline lookup yields CDR1 MGHRA and CDR2 YSYEKL. This sequence joins TRBV4-1 and TRBJ2-4; TCRdb designates TRBD2, a call that cannot be tested without DNA. The receptor was isolated from a woman in her forties or fifties in good health. The sample taken for sequencing was blood T cells: a sorted CD56 or NKG2C T cell subset, CD4+ or CD8+ T cells, or bulk PBMC T cells (not recorded which). The CDR3 loop is CASSPSGAPIAKNIQYF.